This TCR beta chain appears in the sequencing data of a study of early T cells in non-severe SARS-CoV-2 infection. Study summary: The study sequenced bulk RNA from unsorted whole blood, with chains unpaired. General study results and limits: Private and CD4 specificities were missed by VDJdb matching, skewed to anti-spike CD8.

Individual cDNA molecules received unique molecular identifiers. TCRdb processed the 5' RACE reads anew with MiXCR; each CDR3 protein has one entry. The sample lists fewer than 60,000 distinct CDR3 sequences; 12% were seen once. This clonotype was counted between two and nine times. The target antigen is unknown. This receptor was taken from an adult who was a healthcare worker with PCR-confirmed SARS-CoV-2 infection or an uninfected control (not recorded which). The sequenced sample consisted of whole blood.

The DNA of the CDR3 is TGCAGTGCCACCACAGGGGCTCTAAGCTCCTACGAGCAGTACTTC. Amino acid sequence: CSATTGALSSYEQYF. The chain links TRBV20-1 to TRBJ2-7; 7 bases fit TRBD1. From germline, CDR1 is DFQATT and CDR2 SNEGSKA (reference sequence). The junction had 11 bases not matched to a gene; V was cut back by 6 bases and J by 0 bases. The length of the CDR3 is 15 residues.